This TCR beta chain emerged from a study of beta chain features in type 1 diabetes listed by TCRdb under 2018. With regard to the full study: Mean age, gender distribution, total cell number and subset yield did not differ between patients and healthy donors. Regulatory and stem cell-like memory subsets were obtained from only 8 patients and roughly 8 healthy donors, while naive and central memory subsets were obtained from all 28 donors. Across all samples, 90 million to 130 million sorted cells were examined, and cell number per subset correlated strongly with RNA yield. In the study, recently diagnosed type 1 diabetes patients and matched healthy donors were compared on the TCRB repertoires of their sorted circulating CD4+ T cell subsets.

The High Capacity cDNA Reverse Transcription Kit was used to reverse transcribe all of the isolated RNA, meaning that expressed TCRB transcripts were what got sequenced. Naive, central memory and regulatory T cell samples underwent deep immunoSEQ sequencing, averaging around 3.9 million total reads per sample. Sorted cells were lysed in RLT buffer and RNA was extracted with DNase-treated RNeasy Micro or Mini kits, depending on cell number. Each cell subset was processed on its own to prevent cross-contamination, while patient and healthy donor samples were processed together. TCRB sequences were amplified from cDNA with the immunoSEQ multiplex PCR, producing 87-bp fragments spanning the CDR3 region. The amplicons were sequenced using the Illumina HiSeq platform. Processing in the source paper ran as follows. PCR bias was computationally corrected using synthetic template baselines, reads within Hamming distance 2 were collapsed, and singletons that could not be merged were discarded. By aligning reads against IMGT, V, D and J genes, CDR3 length, and insertions or deletions at six rearrangement sites were assigned. Within each subset, clonotype counts were normalized to sorted cell number, after which true diversity and Gini coefficients were computed with the tcR R package. The overlap coefficient, calculated on TCRB nucleotide sequences, was used to measure repertoire sharing. Out-of-frame TCRB sequences from naive cells were analyzed to stand in for the pre-selection repertoire. TCRdb retrieved this table from immuneACCESS and kept in-frame rearrangements only. Not all clones are present; in checked studies, unresolved V genes account for under half, and no reason is known for the remainder. The DNA gave D and trimming, while V, J and clone size come from that table. The sample data list 300,000 to 450,000 clones, and 10% to 15% of these were observed just once. Of the sample, 0.0095% to 0.013% falls within the top ten clones.

Each donor gave one peripheral blood draw, averaging about 100 mL, which was collected into heparinised tubes. A BD FACSAria II was used to sort naive, central memory, regulatory and stem cell-like memory CD4+ T cells with a panel that included CD45RO, CCR7, CD25, CD127, CD95 and CD27. All sorted populations exceeded 98% purity. Right away, PBMCs were isolated by Lymphoprep density gradient centrifugation and were stained directly, with no culture step. Samples were stained and sorted in pairs, with one healthy donor and one patient per experiment, so that batch effects were minimized. Study-level results and caveats: Sequencing cDNA rather than genomic DNA could over-represent highly expressing activated cells, although activation and CD3 levels did not differ between groups. Type 1 diabetes patients showed a moderate but significant shortening of TCRB CDR3 length in all four CD4+ subsets. Naive, central memory and regulatory TCRB repertoires appeared to be more alike among patients than among healthy donors. PCR might favor shorter templates, but patient and control samples were amplified and corrected together, so any skew would affect both groups equally. Because the HLA sub-analyses included only small numbers of individuals, any influence of HLA type on TCRB rearrangement was left unresolved. At VDJ recombination sites, patients with type 1 diabetes made fewer insertions and deleted more nucleotides, a pattern implying thymic rearrangement abnormalities.

The CDR3 starts with the cysteine, ends with the phenylalanine, and has 14 residues. Left in the record is the CDR3 DNA by itself, 42 bases read in frame from the first base. The germline V gene supplies CDR1 LGHNA and CDR2 YSLEER. V loses 1 base of germline sequence and J loses 6 bases, and the interval between the two ends is 12 bases. This clone was detected a few times. What this receptor recognizes is not known. Nothing much larger sits one base from this clone, and base qualities are not available. This clonotype was obtained from a woman aged 18-29 years with type 1 diabetes. Sequencing input: naive CD4+ T cells from blood. Sample cell subset or site, as interpreted from the label and publication: true naive CD4+ T cells. The chain joins TRBV4-3 to TRBJ1-2; the D gene cannot be named for sure. The CDR3 sequence is CASSQVSSNNGYTF. In nucleotide form, the sequence is TGCGCCAGCAGCCAAGTGTCCAGTAATAATGGCTACACCTTC.